This TCR beta chain was identified during a study of shared clonotypes between healthy human individuals. Regarding the study as a whole: Non-shared clonotypes displayed generation probabilities falling below those of clonotypes present in all four donors. Generally, naive subsets came out with larger estimated richness than memory subsets.

Comment on this clone: The target antigen is unknown.

Profiling relied on immunoSEQ multiplex PCR, and the TCRdb table lists in-frame clones only, not all of them. The sample lists about 2 million clones; over 85% were seen once. V lost 1 base and J 4 bases, leaving 8 bases between the germline ends. Germline CDR1 GTSNPN, CDR2 SVGIG (reference sequence). The CDR3 runs to 12 residues. Input material: naive CD4+ T cells sorted from blood. Specified subset: CD45RA+ positively selected. V usage is TRBV30 and J usage is TRBJ2-7; tentative D call: TRBD1 (6 bases). This clonotype originated in a man younger than 35 in good health. Here the CDR3 reads CAWSGDRYEQYF. The CDR3 bases are TGTGCCTGGAGTGGTGACAGGTACGAGCAGTACTTC.